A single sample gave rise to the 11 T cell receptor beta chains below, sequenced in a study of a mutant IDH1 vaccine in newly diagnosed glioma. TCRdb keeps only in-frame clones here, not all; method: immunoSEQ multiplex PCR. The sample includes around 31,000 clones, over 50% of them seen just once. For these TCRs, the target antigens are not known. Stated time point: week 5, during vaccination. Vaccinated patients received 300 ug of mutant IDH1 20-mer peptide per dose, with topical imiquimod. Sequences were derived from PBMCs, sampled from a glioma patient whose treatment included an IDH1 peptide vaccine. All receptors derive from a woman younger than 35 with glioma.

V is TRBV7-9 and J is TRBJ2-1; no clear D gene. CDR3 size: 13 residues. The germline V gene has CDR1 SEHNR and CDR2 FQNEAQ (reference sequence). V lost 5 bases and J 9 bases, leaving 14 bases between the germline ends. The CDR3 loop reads CASSNLLGIEQFF. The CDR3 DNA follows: TGTGCCAGCAGCAACCTTTTGGGCATTGAGCAGTTCTTC.

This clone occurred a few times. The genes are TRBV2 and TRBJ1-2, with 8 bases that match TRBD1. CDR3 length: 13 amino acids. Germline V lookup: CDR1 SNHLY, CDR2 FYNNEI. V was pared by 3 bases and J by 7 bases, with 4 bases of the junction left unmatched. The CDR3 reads CASSDRGLRGYTF. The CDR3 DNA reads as TGTGCCAGCAGTGACAGGGGGCTACGTGGCTACACCTTC.

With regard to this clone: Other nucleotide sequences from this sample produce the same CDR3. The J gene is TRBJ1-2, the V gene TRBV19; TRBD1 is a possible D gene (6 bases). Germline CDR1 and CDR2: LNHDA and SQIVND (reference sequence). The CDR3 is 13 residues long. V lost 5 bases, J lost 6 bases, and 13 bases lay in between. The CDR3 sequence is CASSPKGTHGYTF. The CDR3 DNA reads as TGTGCCAGTAGTCCCAAGGGGACACATGGCTACACCTTC.

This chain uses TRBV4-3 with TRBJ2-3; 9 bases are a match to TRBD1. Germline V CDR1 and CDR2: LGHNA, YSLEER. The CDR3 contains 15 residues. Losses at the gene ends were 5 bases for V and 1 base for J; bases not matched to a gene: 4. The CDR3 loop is CASSVRDRGTDTQYF. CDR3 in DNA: TGCGCCAGCAGCGTCCGGGACAGGGGCACAGATACGCAGTATTTT.

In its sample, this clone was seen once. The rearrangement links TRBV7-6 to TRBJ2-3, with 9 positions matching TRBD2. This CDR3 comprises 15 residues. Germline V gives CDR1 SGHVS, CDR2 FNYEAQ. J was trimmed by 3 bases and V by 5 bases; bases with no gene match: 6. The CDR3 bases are TGTGCCAGCAGCAGTAGCGGGAGTCTTACAGATACGCAGTATTTT. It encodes CASSSSGSLTDTQYF.

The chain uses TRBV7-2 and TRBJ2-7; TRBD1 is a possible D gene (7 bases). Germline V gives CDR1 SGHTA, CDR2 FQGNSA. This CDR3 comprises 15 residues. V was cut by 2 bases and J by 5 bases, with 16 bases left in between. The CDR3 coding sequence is TGTGCCAGCAGCTTATCTTTACAGGGGAGGAACGAGCAGTACTTC. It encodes CASSLSLQGRNEQYF.

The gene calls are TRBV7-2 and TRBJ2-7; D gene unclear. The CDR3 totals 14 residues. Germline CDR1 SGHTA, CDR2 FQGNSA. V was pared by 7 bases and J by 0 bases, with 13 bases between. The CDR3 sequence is CASKNVPSSYEQYF. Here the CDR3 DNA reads TGTGCCAGCAAAAACGTCCCCAGCTCCTACGAGCAGTACTTC.

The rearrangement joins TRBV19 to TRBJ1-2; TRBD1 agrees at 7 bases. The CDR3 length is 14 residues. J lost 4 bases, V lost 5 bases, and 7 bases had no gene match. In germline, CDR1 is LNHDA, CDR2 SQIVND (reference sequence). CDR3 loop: CASSPRQGGYGYTF. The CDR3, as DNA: TGTGCCAGTAGTCCAAGACAGGGCGGCTATGGCTACACCTTC.

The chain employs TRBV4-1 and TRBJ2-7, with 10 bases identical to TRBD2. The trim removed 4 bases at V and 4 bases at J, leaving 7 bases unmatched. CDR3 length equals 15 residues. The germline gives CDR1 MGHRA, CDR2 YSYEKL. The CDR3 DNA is TGCGCCAGCAGCCGACAAGCGGGAGGGGGTTACGAGCAGTACTTC. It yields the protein CASSRQAGGGYEQYF.

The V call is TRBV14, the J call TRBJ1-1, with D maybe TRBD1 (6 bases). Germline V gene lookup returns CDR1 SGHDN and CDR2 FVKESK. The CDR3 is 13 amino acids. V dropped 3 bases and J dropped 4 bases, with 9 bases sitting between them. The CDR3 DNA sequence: TGTGCCAGCAGCCATACAGGGCGCACTGAAGCTTTCTTT. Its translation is CASSHTGRTEAFF.

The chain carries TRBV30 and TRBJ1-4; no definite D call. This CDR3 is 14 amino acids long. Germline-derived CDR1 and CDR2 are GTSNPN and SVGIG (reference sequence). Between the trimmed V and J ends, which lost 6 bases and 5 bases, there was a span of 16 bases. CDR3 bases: TGTGCCTGCCACCCCCGGGGTTCCAATGAAAAACTGTTTTTT. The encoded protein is CACHPRGSNEKLFF. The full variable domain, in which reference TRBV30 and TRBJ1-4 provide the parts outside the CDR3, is SQTIHQWPATLVQPVGSPLSLECTVEGTSNPNLYWYRQAAGRGLQLLFYSVGIGQISSEVPQNLSASRPQDRQFILSSKKLLLSDSGFYLCACHPRGSNEKLFFGSGTQLSVL.